This TCR beta chain stems from a study of PD-1 blockade in classical Hodgkin lymphoma. General study results and limits: The authors have not defined what causes the repertoire differences, possibly disease activity or prior therapy. Similar baseline diversity was found in complete responders and newly diagnosed patients.

Sequencing used immunoSEQ multiplex PCR; TCRdb keeps in-frame clones, though not all of them. The sample lists about 41,000 clones, 76% seen once, with 20% to 25% in the top ten. A single count supports this clone. Its antigen is undetermined. V lost 4 bases and J 0 bases, leaving 12 bases between the germline ends. The CDR3 is 15 residues long. Germline V gene data show CDR1 as SGDLS and CDR2 as YYNGEE. All the patients suffered relapse after autologous stem cell transplantation, and brentuximab vedotin exposure differed. Classifying best responses yielded complete response, partial response or progressive disease.

The sequencing used peripheral blood mononuclear cells (PBMCs), collected at baseline. This TCR was sampled from a human donor with classical Hodgkin lymphoma. The V call is TRBV9, the J call TRBJ2-3; D is possibly TRBD1 or TRBD2 (6 bases each). The CDR3: CASSQRGVSTDTQYF. The CDR3 DNA reads TGTGCCAGCAGCCAAAGGGGGGTTAGCACAGATACGCAGTATTTT. Full variable domain (remainder filled in from reference TRBV9 and TRBJ2-3): DSGVTQTPKHLITATGQRVTLRCSPRSGDLSVYWYQQSLDQGLQFLIQYYNGEERAKGNILERFSAQQFPDLHSELNLSSLELGDSALYFCASSQRGVSTDTQYFGPGTRLTVL.